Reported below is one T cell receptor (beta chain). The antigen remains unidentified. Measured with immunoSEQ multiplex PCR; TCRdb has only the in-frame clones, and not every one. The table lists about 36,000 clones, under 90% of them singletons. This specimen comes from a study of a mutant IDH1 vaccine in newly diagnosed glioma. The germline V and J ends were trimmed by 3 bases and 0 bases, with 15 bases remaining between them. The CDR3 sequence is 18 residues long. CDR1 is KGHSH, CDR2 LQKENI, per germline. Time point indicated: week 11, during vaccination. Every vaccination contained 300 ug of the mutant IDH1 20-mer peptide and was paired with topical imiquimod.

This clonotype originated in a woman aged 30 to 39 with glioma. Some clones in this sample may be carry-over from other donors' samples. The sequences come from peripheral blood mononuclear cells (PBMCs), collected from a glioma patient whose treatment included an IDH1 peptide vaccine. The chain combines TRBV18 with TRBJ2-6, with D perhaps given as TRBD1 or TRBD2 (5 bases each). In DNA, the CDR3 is TGTGCCAGCTCACCCAGGGTGGTGGGAGCCTCTGGGGCCAACGTCCTGACTTTC. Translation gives CASSPRVVGASGANVLTF. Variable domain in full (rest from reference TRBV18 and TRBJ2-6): NAGVMQNPRHLVRRRGQEARLRCSPMKGHSHVYWYRQLPEEGLKFMVYLQKENIIDESGMPKERFSAEFPKEGPSILRIQQVVRGDSAAYFCASSPRVVGASGANVLTFGAGSRLTVL.